The clone carrying this T cell receptor (beta chain) was detected only a few times. V was pared by 6 bases and J by 4 bases, with 18 bases between. The CDR3 contains 15 residues. The sample originates from a study of spatial heterogeneity in lung cancer. Time point reported: blood at routine non-recurrence follow-up after resection. Each molecule of TCR cDNA was tagged with one unique molecular identifier. From the 5' RACE reads, TCRdb called clonotypes with MiXCR, one entry per CDR3 protein. The sample has some 41,000 distinct CDR3 sequences; over 9.5% are singletons. The chain links TRBV12-3 or TRBV12-4 to TRBJ1-1; the D is unclear. The source was PBMCs, collected at follow-up. The receptor's source is a female donor with early-stage non-small cell lung cancer. The CDR3 reads CASRRNGFSGTEAFF. The DNA for the CDR3 is TGTGCCAGCAGACGGAACGGGTTTTCGGGCACTGAAGCTTTCTTT.